Below, one T cell receptor beta chain is given with its context. What it binds is unknown. This CDR3 is built from 10 residues. V shed 2 bases and J shed 13 bases, with 8 bases lying between them. Germline assignment: CDR1 SEHNR and CDR2 FQNEAQ (reference sequence). These data originate in a study of cytomegalovirus exposure and HLA in healthy donors. PCR primers comprised 60 Vbeta and 13 Jbeta primers. Profiled with immunoSEQ multiplex PCR; TCRdb holds only in-frame clones, not every one. The data hold nearly 200,000 clones, with around 86% observed a single time. Overall study results and limits: When a later analysis compared HLA-associated TCR beta chains with equally common others, the HLA-associated chains turned out to be more clonally expanded and to have lower generation probabilities.

V gene TRBV7-9 combines with J gene TRBJ1-2; no clear D gene. The specimen sequenced was PBMCs. The clonotype was recovered from a man aged 25-40 years in good health and CMV-seronegative. The DNA for the CDR3 is TGTGCCAGCAGCTTAAGCTCCTCCACCTTC. Translating it yields CASSLSSSTF.